Given below is one TCR beta chain in context. Produced via immunoSEQ multiplex PCR; TCRdb's table is partial and in-frame only. The sample carries about 210,000 clones, 84% recorded once. These data come from a study of blood T cell repertoires in COVID-19. About the study: Whether acute or convalescent, the COVID-19 samples came from the United States, Italy and Spain. The analysed material was cDNA or gDNA that came from T cells, B-cell-depleted T cells, or PBMCs.

This clonotype was obtained from a woman of 80 years or more with COVID-19, enrolled during active disease. Input material: peripheral blood.

The CDR3 region has the DNA TGTGCCAGCAGTTACTCTGGACAGGGAGAAAGAAAGTACTTC. It translates to CASSYSGQGERKYF. The chain joins TRBV6-6 to TRBJ2-7, with TRBD1 matching over 8 bases. J was trimmed by 11 bases and V by 0 bases; bases with no gene match: 9. This CDR3 has 14 amino acids. Per the germline V gene, CDR1 is MNHNY and CDR2 is SVGAGI (reference sequence).